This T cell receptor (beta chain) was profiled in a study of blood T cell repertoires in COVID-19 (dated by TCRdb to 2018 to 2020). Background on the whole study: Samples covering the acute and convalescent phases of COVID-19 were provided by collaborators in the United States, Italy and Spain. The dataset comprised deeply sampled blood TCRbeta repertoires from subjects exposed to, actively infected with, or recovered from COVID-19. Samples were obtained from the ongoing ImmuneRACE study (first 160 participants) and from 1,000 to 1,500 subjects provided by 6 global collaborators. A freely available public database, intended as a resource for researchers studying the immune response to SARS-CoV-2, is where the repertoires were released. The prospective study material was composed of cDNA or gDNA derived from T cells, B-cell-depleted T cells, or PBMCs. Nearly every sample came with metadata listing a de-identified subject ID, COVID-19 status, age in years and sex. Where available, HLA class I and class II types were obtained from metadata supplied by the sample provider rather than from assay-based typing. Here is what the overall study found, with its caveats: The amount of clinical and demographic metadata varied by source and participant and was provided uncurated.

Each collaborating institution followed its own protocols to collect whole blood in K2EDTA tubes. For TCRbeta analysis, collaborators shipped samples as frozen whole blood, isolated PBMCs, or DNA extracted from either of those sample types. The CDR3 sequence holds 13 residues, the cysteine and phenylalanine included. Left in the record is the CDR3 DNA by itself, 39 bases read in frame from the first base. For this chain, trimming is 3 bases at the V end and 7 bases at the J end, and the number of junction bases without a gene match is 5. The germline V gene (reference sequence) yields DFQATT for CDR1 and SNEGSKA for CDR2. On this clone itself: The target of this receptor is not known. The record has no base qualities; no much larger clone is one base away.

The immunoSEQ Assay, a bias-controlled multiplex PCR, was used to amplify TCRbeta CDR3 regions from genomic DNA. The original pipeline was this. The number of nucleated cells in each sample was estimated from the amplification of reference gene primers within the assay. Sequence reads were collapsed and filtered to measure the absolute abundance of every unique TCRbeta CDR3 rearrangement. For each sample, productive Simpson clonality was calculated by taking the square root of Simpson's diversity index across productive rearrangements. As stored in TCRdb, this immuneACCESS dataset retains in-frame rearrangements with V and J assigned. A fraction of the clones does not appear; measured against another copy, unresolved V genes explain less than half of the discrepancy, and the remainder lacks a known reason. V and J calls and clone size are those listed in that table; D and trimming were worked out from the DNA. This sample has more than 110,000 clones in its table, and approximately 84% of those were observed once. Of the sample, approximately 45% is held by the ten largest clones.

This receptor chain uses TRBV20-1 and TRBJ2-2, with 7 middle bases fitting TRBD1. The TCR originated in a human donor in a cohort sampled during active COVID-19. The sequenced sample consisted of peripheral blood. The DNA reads TGCAGTGCTAGTAGGGGGCCCGGCGGGGAGCTGTTTTTT. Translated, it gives CSASRGPGGELFF.